A single T cell receptor beta chain is shown here with its context. Its antigen is not identified. This entry belongs to a study of T cell responses to AZD1222 COVID-19 vaccine. Data came from immunoSEQ multiplex PCR; TCRdb stores just in-frame clones and leaves some out. This table holds about 100,000 clones, around 92% found once. Study-level results: The span of vaccine-associated CD4 TCRs extended across spike, with dominance at 160-218 and 743-854.

The clonotype comes from an adult who received the AZD1222 COVID-19 vaccine. Sequencing used peripheral blood, obtained 28 days after the second AZD1222 dose.

The CDR3 region is CASSPLGYEQYF. CDR3 coding DNA: TGTGCCAGCTCACCACTCGGGTACGAGCAGTACTTC. The J gene is TRBJ2-7, the V gene TRBV18, with D unclear. CDR1 is KGHSH, CDR2 LQKENI, per germline. Trimming removed 1 base from V and 4 bases from J, with 5 bases in between. The CDR3 spans 12 residues.